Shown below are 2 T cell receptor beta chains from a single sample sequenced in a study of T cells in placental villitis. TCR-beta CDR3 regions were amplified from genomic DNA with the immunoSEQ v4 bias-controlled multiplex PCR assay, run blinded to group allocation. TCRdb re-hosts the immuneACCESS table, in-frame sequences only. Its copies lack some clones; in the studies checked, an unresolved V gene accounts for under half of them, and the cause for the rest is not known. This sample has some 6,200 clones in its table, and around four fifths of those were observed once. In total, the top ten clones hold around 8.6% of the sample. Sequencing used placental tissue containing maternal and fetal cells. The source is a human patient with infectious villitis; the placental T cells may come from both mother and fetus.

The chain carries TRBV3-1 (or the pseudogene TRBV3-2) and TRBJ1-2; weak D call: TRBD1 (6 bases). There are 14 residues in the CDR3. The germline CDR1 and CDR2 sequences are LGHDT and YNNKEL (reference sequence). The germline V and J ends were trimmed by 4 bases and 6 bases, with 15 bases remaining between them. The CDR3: CASSRSRGGDGYTF. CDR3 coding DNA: TGTGCCAGCAGCCGTAGTAGGGGGGGCGATGGCTACACCTTC.

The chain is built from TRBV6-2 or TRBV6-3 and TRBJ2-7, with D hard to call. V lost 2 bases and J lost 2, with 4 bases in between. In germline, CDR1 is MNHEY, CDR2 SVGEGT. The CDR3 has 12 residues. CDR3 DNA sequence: TGTGCCAGCAGTTACGCCACCTACGAGCAGTACTTC. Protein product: CASSYATYEQYF.